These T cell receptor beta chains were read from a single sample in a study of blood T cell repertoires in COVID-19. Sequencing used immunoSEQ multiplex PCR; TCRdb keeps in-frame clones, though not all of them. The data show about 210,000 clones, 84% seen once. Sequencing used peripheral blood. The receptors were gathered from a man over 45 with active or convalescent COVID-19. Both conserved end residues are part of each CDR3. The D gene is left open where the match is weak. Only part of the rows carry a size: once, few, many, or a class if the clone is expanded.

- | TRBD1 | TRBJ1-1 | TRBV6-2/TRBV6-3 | TGTGCCAGCAGTTACTCGAGAGCGTGGACAGGAGGGAACACTGAAGCTTTCTTT | CASSYSRAWTGGNTEAFF
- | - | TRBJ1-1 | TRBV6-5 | TGTGCCAGCAGTAGGGGCGCCCCGAACACTGAAGCTTTCTTT | CASSRGAPNTEAFF
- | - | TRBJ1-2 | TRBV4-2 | TGTGCCAGCAGCCAAGATCGATCAACTCGGGGCTACACCTTC | CASSQDRSTRGYTF
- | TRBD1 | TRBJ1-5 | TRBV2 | TGTGCCAGCAGCGAGACAGGGGGTAGAGGCAATCAGCCCCAGCATTTT | CASSETGGRGNQPQHF
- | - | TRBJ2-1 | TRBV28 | TGTGCCAGCAGTGCCTCTCCTAGCGTTTACAATGAGCAGTTCTTC | CASSASPSVYNEQFF
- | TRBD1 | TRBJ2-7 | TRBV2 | TGTGCCAGCAGCGAGCAGGGACAGGGCTACGAGCAGTACTTC | CASSEQGQGYEQYF
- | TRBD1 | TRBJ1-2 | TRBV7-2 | TGTGCCAGCAGCTCTTCGACAGGGCTTGGCTACACCTTC | CASSSSTGLGYTF
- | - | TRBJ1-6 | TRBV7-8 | TGTGCCAGCAGCTTAAGAATAGGACTAGACTCACCCCTCCACTTT | CASSLRIGLDSPLHF
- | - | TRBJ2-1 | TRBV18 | TGTGCCAGCTCACCCCCGGGATCCCCCTACAATGAGCAGTTCTTC | CASSPPGSPYNEQFF
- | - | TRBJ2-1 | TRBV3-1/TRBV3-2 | TGTGCCAGCAGCCAAAGGAGTTCGGGCAATGAGCAGTTCTTC | CASSQRSSGNEQFF
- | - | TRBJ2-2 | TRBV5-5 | TGTGCCAGCAGCTCAGAAACCTGGAACACCGGGGAGCTGTTTTTT | CASSSETWNTGELFF
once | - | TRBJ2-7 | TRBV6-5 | TGTGCCAGCAGTCCCGGACAGACCTACGAGCAGTACTTC | CASSPGQTYEQYF
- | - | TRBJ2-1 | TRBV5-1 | TGCGCCAGCAGGGCCACCCCGTCCTACAATGAGCAGTTCTTC | CASRATPSYNEQFF
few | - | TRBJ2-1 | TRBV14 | TGTGCCAGCAGACCTACAGGGATCGATGAGCAGTTCTTC | CASRPTGIDEQFF
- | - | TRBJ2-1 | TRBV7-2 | TGTGCCAGCAGCTTACTAGGATCCTCCTACAATGAGCAGTTCTTC | CASSLLGSSYNEQFF
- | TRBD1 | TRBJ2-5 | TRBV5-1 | TGCGCCAGCAGCCGGGACAGGGTGGAGACCCAGTACTTC | CASSRDRVETQYF
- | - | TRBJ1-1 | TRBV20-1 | TGCAGTGCTAGACAGGCTACTGAAGCTTTCTTT | CSARQATEAFF
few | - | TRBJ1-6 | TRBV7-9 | TGTGCCAGCAGCTTATATACCGGGGGATGGAATTCACCCCTCCACTTT | CASSLYTGGWNSPLHF
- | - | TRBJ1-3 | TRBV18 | TGTGCCAGCTCACCAACAGGGCCAAGCTCTGGAAACACCATATATTTT | CASSPTGPSSGNTIYF
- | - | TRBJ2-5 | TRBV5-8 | TGTGCCAGCGTGGAAACAACAGTGAAGCAAGAGACCCAGTACTTC | CASVETTVKQETQYF
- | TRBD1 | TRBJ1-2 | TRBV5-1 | TGCGCCAGCAGCTTGGCGGGGACAGGGGGCGACTATGGCTACACCTTC | CASSLAGTGGDYGYTF
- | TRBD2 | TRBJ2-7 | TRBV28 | TGTGCCAGCAGTTTAAGGGACTACTCCTACGAGCAGTACTTC | CASSLRDYSYEQYF
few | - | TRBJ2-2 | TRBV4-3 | TGCGCCAGCAGACGTAGGGGTAACACCGGGGAGCTGTTTTTT | CASRRRGNTGELFF
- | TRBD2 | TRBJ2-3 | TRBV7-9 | TGTGCCAGCACTCACCTAGGGGGTAGCGGGGTATCCACAGATACGCAGTATTTT | CASTHLGGSGVSTDTQYF
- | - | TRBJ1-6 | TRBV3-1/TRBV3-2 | TGTGCCAGCAGCGTGTCACAGAACTCCTATAATTCACCCCTCCACTTT | CASSVSQNSYNSPLHF
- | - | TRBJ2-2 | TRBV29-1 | TGCAGCGTCGAGATGAACACCGGGGAGCTGTTTTTT | CSVEMNTGELFF
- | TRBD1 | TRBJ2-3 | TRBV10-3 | TGTGCCATCAGTGCACGCCCAGGACAGGGATTTGGAGATACGCAGTATTTT | CAISARPGQGFGDTQYF
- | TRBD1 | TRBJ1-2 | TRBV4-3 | TGCGCCAGCATGGACAGGGGAGGCGGCTACACCTTC | CASMDRGGGYTF
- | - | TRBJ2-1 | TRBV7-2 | TGTGCCAGCAGCTTGAGGGCGGCCTACAATGAGCAGTTCTTC | CASSLRAAYNEQFF
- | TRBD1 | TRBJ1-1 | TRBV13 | TGTGCCAGCAGCTTACGGACAGGGCACCCTCCGCACACTGAAGCTTTCTTT | CASSLRTGHPPHTEAFF
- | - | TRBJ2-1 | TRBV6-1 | TGTGCCAGCAGTGAGACAGGCCGGCCGAGCAATGAGCAGTTCTTC | CASSETGRPSNEQFF
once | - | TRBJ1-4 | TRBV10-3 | TGTGCCTCGGACCCATCCGGGGGTGAAAAACTGTTTTTT | CASDPSGGEKLFF
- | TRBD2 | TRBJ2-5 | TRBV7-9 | TGTGCCAGCAGCCGATCCCCTGGCGGGGGAGTGACCCAGTACTTC | CASSRSPGGGVTQYF
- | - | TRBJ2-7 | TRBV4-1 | TGCGCCAGCAGTCACGTTTTGCGGGACAGTACCTACGAGCAGTACTTC | CASSHVLRDSTYEQYF
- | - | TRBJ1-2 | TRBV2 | TGTGCCAGCAGTGACGGGGGGGGGCCCAGACGGGGCTACACCTTC | CASSDGGGPRRGYTF
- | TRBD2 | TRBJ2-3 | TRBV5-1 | TGCGCCAGCAGTCCCGGTGTTAGCGGGATCGTTGGAGATACGCAGTATTTT | CASSPGVSGIVGDTQYF
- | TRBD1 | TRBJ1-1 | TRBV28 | TGTGCCAGCAGTTTAAGTTTGAGGGGGCGGAGTCTCACTGAAGCTTTCTTT | CASSLSLRGRSLTEAFF
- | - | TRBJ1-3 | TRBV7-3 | TGTGCCAGCAGCATAGCGGGGGGAAACACCATATATTTT | CASSIAGGNTIYF
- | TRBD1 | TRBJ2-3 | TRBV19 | TGTGCCAGTAGTCTACAGGGGGCCACAGATACGCAGTATTTT | CASSLQGATDTQYF
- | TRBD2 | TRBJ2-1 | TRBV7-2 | TGTGCCAGCAGCTTAGAACTAGCGGGGGTCTCCTACAATGAGCAGTTCTTC | CASSLELAGVSYNEQFF
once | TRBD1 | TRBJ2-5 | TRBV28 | TGTGCCACGGGAAATGACAGGGGGCTCTTAGGGGAGACCCAGTACTTC | CATGNDRGLLGETQYF
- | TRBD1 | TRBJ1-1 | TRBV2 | TGTGCCAGCACACCCCCGGGGACAGGGGGCGCGGAAGCTTTCTTT | CASTPPGTGGAEAFF
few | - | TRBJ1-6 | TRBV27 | TGTGCCAGCAGTTTAACGGGGGATTCACCCCTCCACTTT | CASSLTGDSPLHF
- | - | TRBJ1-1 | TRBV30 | TGTGCCTGGAGTGAGGGGTGGGCGATATTGGTGGGGACTGAAGCTTTCTTT | CAWSEGWAILVGTEAFF
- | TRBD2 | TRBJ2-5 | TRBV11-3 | TGTGCCAGCAGCTTTGGGAGATCTAGCGGGGGTCGAGAGACCCAGTACTTC | CASSFGRSSGGRETQYF
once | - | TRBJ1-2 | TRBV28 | TGTGCCAGCAGAGGGGGTGGGGGTAACTATGGCTACACCTTC | CASRGGGGNYGYTF
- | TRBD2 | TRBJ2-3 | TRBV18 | TGTGCCAGCTCCATAGTTCGCGCGGGAGGGCCAGATACGCAGTATTTT | CASSIVRAGGPDTQYF
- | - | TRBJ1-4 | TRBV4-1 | TGCGCCAGCAGCGACCCAGGGTCAACTAATGAAAAACTGTTTTTT | CASSDPGSTNEKLFF